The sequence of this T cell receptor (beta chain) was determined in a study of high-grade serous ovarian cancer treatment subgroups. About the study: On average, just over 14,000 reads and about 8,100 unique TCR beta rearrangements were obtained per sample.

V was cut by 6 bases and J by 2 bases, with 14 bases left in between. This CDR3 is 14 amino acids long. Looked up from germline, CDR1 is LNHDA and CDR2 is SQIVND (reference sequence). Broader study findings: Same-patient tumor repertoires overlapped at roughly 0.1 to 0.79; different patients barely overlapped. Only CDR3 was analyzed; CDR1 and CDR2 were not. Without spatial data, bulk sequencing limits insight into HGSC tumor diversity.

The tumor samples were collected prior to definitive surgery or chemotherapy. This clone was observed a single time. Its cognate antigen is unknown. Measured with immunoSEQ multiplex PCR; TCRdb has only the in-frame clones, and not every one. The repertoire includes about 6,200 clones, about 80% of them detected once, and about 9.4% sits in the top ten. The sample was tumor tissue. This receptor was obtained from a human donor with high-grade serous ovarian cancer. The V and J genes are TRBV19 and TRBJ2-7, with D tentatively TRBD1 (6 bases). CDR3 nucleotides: TGTGCCAGTAGCATGAAAGGGGGTCCCTACGAGCAGTACTTC. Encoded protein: CASSMKGGPYEQYF. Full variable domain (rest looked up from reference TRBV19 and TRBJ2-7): DGGITQSPKYLFRKEGQNVTLSCEQNLNHDAMYWYRQDPGQGLRLIYYSQIVNDFQKGDIAEGYSVSREKKESFPLTVTSAQKNPTAFYLCASSMKGGPYEQYFGPGTRLTVT.